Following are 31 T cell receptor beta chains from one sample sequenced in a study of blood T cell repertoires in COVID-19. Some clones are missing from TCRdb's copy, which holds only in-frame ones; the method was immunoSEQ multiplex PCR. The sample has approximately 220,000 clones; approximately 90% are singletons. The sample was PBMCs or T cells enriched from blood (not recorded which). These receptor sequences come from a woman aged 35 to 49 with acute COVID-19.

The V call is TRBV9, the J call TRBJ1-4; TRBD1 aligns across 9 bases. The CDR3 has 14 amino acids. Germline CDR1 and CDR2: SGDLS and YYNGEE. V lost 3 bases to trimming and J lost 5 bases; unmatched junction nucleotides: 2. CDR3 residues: CASSDGTGNEKLFF. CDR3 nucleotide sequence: TGTGCCAGCAGCGACGGGACAGGGAATGAAAAACTGTTTTTT.

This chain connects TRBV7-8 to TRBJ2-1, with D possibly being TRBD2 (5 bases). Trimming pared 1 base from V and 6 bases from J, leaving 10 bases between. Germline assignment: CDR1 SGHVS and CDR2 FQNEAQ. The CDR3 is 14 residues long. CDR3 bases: TGTGCCAGCAGCTTAGTTGCGGGTCCCAATGAGCAGTTCTTC. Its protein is CASSLVAGPNEQFF.

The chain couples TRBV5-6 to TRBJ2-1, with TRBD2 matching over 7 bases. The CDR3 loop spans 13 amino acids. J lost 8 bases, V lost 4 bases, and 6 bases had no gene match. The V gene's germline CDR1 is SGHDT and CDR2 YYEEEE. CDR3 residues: CASSPGGNDEQFF. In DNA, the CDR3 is TGTGCCAGCAGCCCCGGGGGGAACGATGAGCAGTTCTTC.

CDR3 in amino acids: CASSSGLAFGTDTQYF. The CDR3, as DNA: TGTGCCAGCAGCTCGGGACTAGCTTTCGGTACAGATACGCAGTATTTT. The chain couples TRBV7-2 to TRBJ2-3, with 9 bases matching TRBD2. With V trimmed by 4 bases and J by 3 bases, 8 bases remained unmatched. Germline V gives CDR1 SGHTA, CDR2 FQGNSA. The CDR3 has 16 residues.

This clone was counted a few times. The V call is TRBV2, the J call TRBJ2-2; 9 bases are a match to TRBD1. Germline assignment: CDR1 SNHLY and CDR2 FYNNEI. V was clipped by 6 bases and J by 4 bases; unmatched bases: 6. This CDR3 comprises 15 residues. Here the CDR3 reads CASRPGQGGTGELFF. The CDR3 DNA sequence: TGTGCCAGCAGACCGGGACAGGGTGGCACCGGGGAGCTGTTTTTT.

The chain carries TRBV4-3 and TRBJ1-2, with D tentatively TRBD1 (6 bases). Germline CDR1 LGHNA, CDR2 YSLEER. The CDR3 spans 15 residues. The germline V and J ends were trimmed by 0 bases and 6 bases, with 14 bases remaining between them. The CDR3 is CASSQDSGGRDGYTF. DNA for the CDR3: TGCGCCAGCAGCCAAGATTCGGGGGGGCGAGATGGCTACACCTTC.

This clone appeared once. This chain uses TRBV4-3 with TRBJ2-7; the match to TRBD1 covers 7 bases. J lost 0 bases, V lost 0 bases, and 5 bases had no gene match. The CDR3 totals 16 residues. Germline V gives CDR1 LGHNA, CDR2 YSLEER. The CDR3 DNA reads TGCGCCAGCAGCCAAGATTACAGGGGACCCTCCTACGAGCAGTACTTC. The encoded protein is CASSQDYRGPSYEQYF.

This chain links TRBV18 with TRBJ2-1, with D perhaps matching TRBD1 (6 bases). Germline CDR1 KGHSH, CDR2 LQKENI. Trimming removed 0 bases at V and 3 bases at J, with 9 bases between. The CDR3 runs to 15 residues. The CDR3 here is CASSPPAGVYNEQFF. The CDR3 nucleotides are TGTGCCAGCTCACCACCGGCAGGGGTCTACAATGAGCAGTTCTTC.

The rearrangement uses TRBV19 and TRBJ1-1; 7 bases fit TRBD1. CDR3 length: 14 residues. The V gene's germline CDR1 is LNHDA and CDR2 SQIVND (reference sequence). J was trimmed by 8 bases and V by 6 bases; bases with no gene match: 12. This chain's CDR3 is CASRTTGFGSEAFF. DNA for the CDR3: TGTGCCAGTAGAACGACAGGGTTTGGTTCAGAAGCTTTCTTT. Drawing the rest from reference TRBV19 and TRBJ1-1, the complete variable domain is DGGITQSPKYLFRKEGQNVTLSCEQNLNHDAMYWYRQDPGQGLRLIYYSQIVNDFQKGDIAEGYSVSREKKESFPLTVTSAQKNPTAFYLCASRTTGFGSEAFFGQGTRLTVV.

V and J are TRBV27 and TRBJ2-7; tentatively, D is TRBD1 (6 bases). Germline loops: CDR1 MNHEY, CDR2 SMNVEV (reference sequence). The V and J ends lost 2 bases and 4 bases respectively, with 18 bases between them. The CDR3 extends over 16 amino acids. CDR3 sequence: CASSLGLETGSYEQYV. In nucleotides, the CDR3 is TGTGCCAGCAGTTTAGGACTCGAGACAGGATCTTACGAGCAGTACGTC.

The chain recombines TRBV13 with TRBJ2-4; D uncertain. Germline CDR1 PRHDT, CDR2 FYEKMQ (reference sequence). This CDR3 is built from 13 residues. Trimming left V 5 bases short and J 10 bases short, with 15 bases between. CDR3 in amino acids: CASSENPFGIQYF. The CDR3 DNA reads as TGTGCCAGCAGCGAGAATCCCTTCGGGATTCAGTACTTC.

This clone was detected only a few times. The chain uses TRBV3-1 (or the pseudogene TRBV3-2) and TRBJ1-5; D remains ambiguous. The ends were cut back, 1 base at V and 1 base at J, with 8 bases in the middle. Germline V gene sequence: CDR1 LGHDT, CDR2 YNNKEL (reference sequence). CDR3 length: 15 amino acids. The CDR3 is CASSQGSLSNQPQHF. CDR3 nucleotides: TGTGCCAGCAGCCAAGGTTCCCTAAGCAATCAGCCCCAGCATTTT.

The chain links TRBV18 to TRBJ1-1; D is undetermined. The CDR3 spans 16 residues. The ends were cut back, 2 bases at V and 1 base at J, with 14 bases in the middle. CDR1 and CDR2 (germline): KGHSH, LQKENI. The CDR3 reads CASSPSNRNQNTEAFF. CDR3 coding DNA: TGTGCCAGCTCACCATCTAATCGTAACCAGAACACTGAAGCTTTCTTT. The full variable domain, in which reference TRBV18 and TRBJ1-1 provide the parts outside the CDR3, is NAGVMQNPRHLVRRRGQEARLRCSPMKGHSHVYWYRQLPEEGLKFMVYLQKENIIDESGMPKERFSAEFPKEGPSILRIQQVVRGDSAAYFCASSPSNRNQNTEAFFGQGTRLTVV.

The CDR3 DNA reads TGCGCCAGCAGCCAAGAGGAGGGAAACATTCAGTACTTC. Encoded protein: CASSQEEGNIQYF. The chain joins TRBV4-3 to TRBJ2-4, with D perhaps matching TRBD2 (6 bases). CDR3 length equals 13 residues. Germline CDR1 reads LGHNA; CDR2 reads YSLEER. V was pared by 0 bases and J by 6 bases, with 6 bases between.

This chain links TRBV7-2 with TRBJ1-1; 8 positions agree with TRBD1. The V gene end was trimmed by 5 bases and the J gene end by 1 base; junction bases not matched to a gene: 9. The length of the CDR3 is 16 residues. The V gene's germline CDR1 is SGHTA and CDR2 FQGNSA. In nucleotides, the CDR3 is TGTGCCAGCAGCGTAGACAGGGGTCGTCGGAACACTGAAGCTTTCTTT. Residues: CASSVDRGRRNTEAFF.

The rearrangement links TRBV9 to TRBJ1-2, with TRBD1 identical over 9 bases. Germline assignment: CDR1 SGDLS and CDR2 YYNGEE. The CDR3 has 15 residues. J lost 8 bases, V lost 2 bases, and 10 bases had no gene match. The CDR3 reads CASSVHIQGAGGYTF. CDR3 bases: TGTGCCAGCAGCGTCCACATACAGGGGGCCGGAGGCTACACCTTC.

CDR3 nucleotides: TGTGCCAGCAGCCACCGACAGGGGGTCAACCGGTTCTATGGCTACACCTTC. This encodes CASSHRQGVNRFYGYTF. The chain combines TRBV5-5 with TRBJ1-2, with 9 positions matching TRBD1. V shed 4 bases and J 4 bases; nucleotides not matched to a gene: 14. The CDR3 has 17 residues. The germline V gene has CDR1 SGHKS and CDR2 YYEKEE (reference sequence).

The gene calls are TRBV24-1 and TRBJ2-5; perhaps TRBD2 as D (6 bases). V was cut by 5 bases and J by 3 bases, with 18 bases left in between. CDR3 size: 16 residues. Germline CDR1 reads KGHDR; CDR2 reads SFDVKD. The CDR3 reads CATSGLGGSEEETQYF. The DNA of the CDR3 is TGTGCCACCAGTGGGTTGGGGGGTAGCGAAGAAGAGACCCAGTACTTC.

The CDR3, as DNA: TGTGCCAGCAGTTACTCGCCAGGGCAGCCCCAGCATTTT. It codes for CASSYSPGQPQHF. The chain has TRBV6-2 or TRBV6-3 and TRBJ1-5; D is possibly TRBD1 (5 bases). CDR3 length: 13 residues. Trimming removed 0 bases at V and 7 bases at J, with 7 bases between. Germline values: CDR1 MNHEY, CDR2 SVGEGT.

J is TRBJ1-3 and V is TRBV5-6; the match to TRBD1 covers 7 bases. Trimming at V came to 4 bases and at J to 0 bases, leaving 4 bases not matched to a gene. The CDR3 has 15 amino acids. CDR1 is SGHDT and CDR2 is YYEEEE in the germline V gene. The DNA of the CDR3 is TGTGCCAGCAGCCCAGGGGGTTTCTCTGGAAACACCATATATTTT. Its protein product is CASSPGGFSGNTIYF.

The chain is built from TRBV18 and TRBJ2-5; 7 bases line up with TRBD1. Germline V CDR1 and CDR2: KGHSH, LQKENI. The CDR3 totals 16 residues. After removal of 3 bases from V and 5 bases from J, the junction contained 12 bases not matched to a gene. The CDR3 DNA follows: TGTGCCAGCTCACCGTTGAAACAGGGGCTAAGCGAGACCCAGTACTTC. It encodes CASSPLKQGLSETQYF. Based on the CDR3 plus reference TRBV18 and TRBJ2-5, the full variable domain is NAGVMQNPRHLVRRRGQEARLRCSPMKGHSHVYWYRQLPEEGLKFMVYLQKENIIDESGMPKERFSAEFPKEGPSILRIQQVVRGDSAAYFCASSPLKQGLSETQYFGPGTRLLVL.

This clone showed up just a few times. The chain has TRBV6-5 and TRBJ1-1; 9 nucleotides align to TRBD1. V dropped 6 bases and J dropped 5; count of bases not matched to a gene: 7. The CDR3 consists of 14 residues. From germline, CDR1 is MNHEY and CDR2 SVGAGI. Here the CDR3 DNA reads TGTGCCAGCAGAACGGACAGGGGATCAACTGAAGCTTTCTTT. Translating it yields CASRTDRGSTEAFF.

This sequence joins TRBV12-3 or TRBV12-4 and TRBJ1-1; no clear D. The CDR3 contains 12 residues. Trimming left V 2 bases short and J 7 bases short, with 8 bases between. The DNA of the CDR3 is TGTGCCAGCAGTTTACGACAATTTGAAGCTTTCTTT. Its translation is CASSLRQFEAFF.

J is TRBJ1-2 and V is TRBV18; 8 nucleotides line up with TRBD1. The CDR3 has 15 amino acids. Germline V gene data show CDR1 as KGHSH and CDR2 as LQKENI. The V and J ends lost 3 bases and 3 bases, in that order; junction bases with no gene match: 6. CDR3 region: CASSPASGGDYGYTF. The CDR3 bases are TGTGCCAGCTCACCGGCTTCAGGGGGCGACTATGGCTACACCTTC.

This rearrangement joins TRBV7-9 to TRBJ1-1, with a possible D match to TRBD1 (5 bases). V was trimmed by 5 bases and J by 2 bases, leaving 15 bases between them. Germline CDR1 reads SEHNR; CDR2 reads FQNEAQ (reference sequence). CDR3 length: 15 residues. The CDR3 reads CASSRSVGANTEAFF. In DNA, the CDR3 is TGTGCCAGCAGCCGGTCGGTTGGGGCCAACACTGAAGCTTTCTTT.

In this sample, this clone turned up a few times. The CDR3 sequence is CASSLSPDRPNTGELFF. As DNA, the CDR3 is TGTGCCAGCAGCCTGAGCCCTGACAGACCCAACACCGGGGAGCTGTTTTTT. V is TRBV9 and J is TRBJ2-2; D possibly corresponds to TRBD1 (5 bases). The V gene lost 4 bases and the J gene lost 2 bases, with 18 bases spanning the gap. The CDR3 is 17 amino acids. Germline V gene data show CDR1 as SGDLS and CDR2 as YYNGEE.

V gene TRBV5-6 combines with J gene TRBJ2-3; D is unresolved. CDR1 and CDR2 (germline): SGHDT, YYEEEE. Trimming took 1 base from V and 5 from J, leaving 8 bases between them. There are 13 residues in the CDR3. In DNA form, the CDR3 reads TGTGCCAGCAGCTTGATACAGAGAGATACGCAGTATTTT. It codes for CASSLIQRDTQYF.

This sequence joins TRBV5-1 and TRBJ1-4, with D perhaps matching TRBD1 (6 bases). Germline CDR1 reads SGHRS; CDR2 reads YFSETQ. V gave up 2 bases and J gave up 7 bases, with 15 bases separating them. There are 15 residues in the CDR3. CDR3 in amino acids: CASSLTTGMAEKLFF. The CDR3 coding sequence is TGCGCCAGCAGCTTAACCACAGGGATGGCTGAAAAACTGTTTTTT.

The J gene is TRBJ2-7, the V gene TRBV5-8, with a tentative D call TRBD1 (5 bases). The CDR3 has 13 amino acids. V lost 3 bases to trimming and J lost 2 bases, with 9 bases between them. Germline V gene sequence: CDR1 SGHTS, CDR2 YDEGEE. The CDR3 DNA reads TGTGCCAGCAGCTATGACAGAGCCTACGAGCAGTACGTC. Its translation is CASSYDRAYEQYV.

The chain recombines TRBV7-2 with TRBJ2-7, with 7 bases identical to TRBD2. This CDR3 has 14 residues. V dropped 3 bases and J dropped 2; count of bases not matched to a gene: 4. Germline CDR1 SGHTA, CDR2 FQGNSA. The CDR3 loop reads CASSLPGGTYEQYF. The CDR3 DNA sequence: TGTGCCAGCAGCTTGCCGGGGGGTACCTACGAGCAGTACTTC.

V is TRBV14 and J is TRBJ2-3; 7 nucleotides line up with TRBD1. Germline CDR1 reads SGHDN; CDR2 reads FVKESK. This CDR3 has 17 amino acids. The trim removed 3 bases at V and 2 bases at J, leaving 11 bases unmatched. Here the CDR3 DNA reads TGTGCCAGCAGCCACATACGGACAGGAAGGTACACAGATACGCAGTATTTT. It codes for CASSHIRTGRYTDTQYF.